This note documents a single T cell receptor (beta chain) sequence. Its antigen remains undetermined. Qualities for individual bases were not recorded, and no much larger clone is one base off. The data were obtained in a study of blood T cell repertoires in COVID-19 (dated by TCRdb to the early 2020s). At the level of the whole study: Samples from collaborators originated in the United States, Italy and Spain and spanned both the acute and convalescent phases of COVID-19. The dataset comprised deeply sampled blood TCRbeta repertoires from subjects exposed to, actively infected with, or recovered from COVID-19. Samples were obtained from the ongoing ImmuneRACE study (first 160 participants) and from 1,254 subjects provided by 6 global collaborators. The material from the prospective study consisted of cDNA or gDNA derived from T cells, B-cell-depleted T cells, or PBMCs. Where available, HLA class I and class II types were obtained from metadata supplied by the sample provider rather than from assay-based typing. A de-identified subject ID, COVID-19 status, age in years and sex were almost always included in the sample metadata. The repertoires were released in a freely available public database intended as a resource for research on the immune response to SARS-CoV-2.

There are 15 amino acids in the CDR3, from cysteine to phenylalanine inclusive. The read is trimmed to its CDR3 DNA, 45 bases read in frame from base 1. CDR1 KGHSH and CDR2 LQKENI were looked up in the germline V gene. V sheds 4 bases and J sheds 7 bases, leaving 14 bases between their ends. The immunoSEQ Assay, a bias-controlled multiplex PCR, was used to amplify TCRbeta CDR3 regions from genomic DNA. Concerning the study's data processing: Within the assay, amplification of reference gene primers was used to estimate how many nucleated cells each sample contained. To quantify the absolute abundance of each unique TCRbeta CDR3 rearrangement, sequence reads were collapsed and filtered. Productive Simpson clonality was computed per sample as the square root of Simpson's diversity index over productive rearrangements. TCRdb stores this immuneACCESS table with in-frame sequences only. Part of the clones is absent; in the studies checked, under half of the shortfall reflects unresolved V genes, and no reason is known for the rest. The V and J calls and clone size were taken over from that table, and D and trimming were inferred from the DNA. A total of 150,000 to 200,000 clones appear in this sample, over 90% of them only once. In total, the top ten clones hold roughly 0.56% of the sample.

What the study reported, not specific to this receptor: Clinical and demographic metadata were provided uncurated, with the amount varying by source and participant.

Whole blood was collected in K2EDTA tubes by collaborating institutions according to the institutions' own protocols. Collaborator samples were shipped for TCRbeta analysis as frozen whole blood, isolated PBMCs, or DNA extracted from either sample type. The rearranged segments are TRBV18 and TRBJ1-6; D gene: possibly TRBD1, on 6 matching bases. Specimen: peripheral blood. This receptor was taken from a man aged 50-60 years with acute or convalescent COVID-19. Here is the DNA: TGTGCCAGCTCACTGGTGGACAGTGGAAATTCACCCCTCCACTTT. This sequence encodes CASSLVDSGNSPLHF.